This TCR beta chain was found in a study of OX40 agonist ivuxolimab in advanced cancers. Only in-frame clones appear in the TCRdb table, and some are missing; sequencing was by immunoSEQ multiplex PCR. The sample has some 86,000 clones, around 94% seen once. V was shortened by 5 bases and J by 7 bases, with 17 bases between the two germline ends. CDR1 and CDR2 (germline): MNHEY, SMNVEV (reference sequence). This CDR3 is 15 amino acids long. Sequencing was performed on CD4+ or CD8+ T cells sorted from blood, taken in a trial of the OX40 agonist ivuxolimab. The chain is built from TRBV27 and TRBJ1-4, with a possible D match to TRBD1 (6 bases). The clonotype was recovered from an adult with an advanced solid tumor such as melanoma, head and neck, liver or kidney cancer. CDR3 loop: CASSDNREGSEKLFF. The CDR3 DNA follows: TGTGCCAGCAGTGACAACAGGGAAGGTAGTGAAAAACTGTTTTTT.